The 3 T cell receptor beta chains presented below share a single source sample, sequenced in a study of T cell changes during pregnancy in multiple sclerosis. Repertoires were generated with immunoSEQ multiplex PCR, while TCRdb's copy carries only in-frame clones and drops some. This sample has more than 50,000 clones, with roughly nine tenths found just once. The sequencing used peripheral blood, collected in the first trimester of pregnancy. These TCRs come from a female donor with multiple sclerosis, enrolled in a pregnancy study.

This clone was picked up a small number of times. CDR3 in amino acids: CAWSVQGSTEAFF. The DNA of the CDR3 is TGTGCCTGGAGTGTACAAGGGAGCACTGAAGCTTTCTTT. V and J are TRBV30 and TRBJ1-1; D unresolved. The ends were cut back, 0 bases at V and 4 bases at J, with 9 bases in the middle. The CDR3 is made up of 13 amino acids. Germline V gene lookup returns CDR1 GTSNPN and CDR2 SVGIG (reference sequence).

J is TRBJ2-4 and V is TRBV6-4; no clear D gene. The V gene lost 2 bases and the J gene lost 0 bases, with 26 bases spanning the gap. CDR3 size: 21 residues. Germline V gene data show CDR1 as MRHNA and CDR2 as SNTAGT. The CDR3 nucleotides read TGTGCCAGCAGTGACCCCCAGACCCGAGGTCTATTCTTCCAAGCCAAAAACATTCAGTACTTC. Translating gives CASSDPQTRGLFFQAKNIQYF.

The chain is built from TRBV6-6 and TRBJ1-2; 8 bases are shared with TRBD1. CDR1 and CDR2 from the germline V gene are MNHNY and SVGAGI (reference sequence). The ends lost 2 bases at V and 13 bases at J; junction bases unmatched: 12. The CDR3 loop spans 14 amino acids. CDR3 in DNA: TGTGCCAGCAGTTACGATGGCAGGGGGCGAAGTCTCACCTTC. It specifies CASSYDGRGRSLTF.